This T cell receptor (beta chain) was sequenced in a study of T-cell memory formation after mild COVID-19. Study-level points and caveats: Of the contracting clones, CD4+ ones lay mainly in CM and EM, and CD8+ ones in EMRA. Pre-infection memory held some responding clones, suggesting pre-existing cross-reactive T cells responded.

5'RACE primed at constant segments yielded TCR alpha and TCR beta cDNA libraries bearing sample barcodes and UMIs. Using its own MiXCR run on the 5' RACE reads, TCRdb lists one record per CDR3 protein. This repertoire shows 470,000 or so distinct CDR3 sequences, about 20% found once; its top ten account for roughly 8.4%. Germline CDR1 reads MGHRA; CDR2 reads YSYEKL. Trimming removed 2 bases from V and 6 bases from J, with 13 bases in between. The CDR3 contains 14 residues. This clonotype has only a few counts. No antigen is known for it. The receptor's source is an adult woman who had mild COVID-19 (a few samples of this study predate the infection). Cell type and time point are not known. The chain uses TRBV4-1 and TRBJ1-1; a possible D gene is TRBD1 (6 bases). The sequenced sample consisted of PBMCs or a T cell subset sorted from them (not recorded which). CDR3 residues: CASSQLPGAAEAFF. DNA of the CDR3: TGCGCCAGCAGCCAATTACCAGGGGCGGCTGAAGCTTTCTTT.